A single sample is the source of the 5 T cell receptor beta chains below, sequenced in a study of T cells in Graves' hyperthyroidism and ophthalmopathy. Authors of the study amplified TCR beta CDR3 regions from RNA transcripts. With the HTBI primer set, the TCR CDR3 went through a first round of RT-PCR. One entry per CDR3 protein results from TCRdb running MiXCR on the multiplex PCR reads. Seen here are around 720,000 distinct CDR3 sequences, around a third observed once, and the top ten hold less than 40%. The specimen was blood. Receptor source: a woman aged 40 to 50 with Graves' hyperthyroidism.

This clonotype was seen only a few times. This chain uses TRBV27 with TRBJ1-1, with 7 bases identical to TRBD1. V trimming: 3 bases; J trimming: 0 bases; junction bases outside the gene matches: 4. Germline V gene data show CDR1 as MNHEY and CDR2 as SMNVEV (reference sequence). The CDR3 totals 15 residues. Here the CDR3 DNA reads TGTGCCAGCAGTTTCGACAGGGCCATGAACACTGAAGCTTTCTTT. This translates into CASSFDRAMNTEAFF.

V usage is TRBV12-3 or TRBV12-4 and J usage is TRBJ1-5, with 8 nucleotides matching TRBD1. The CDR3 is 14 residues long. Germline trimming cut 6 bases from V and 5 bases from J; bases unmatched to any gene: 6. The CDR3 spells CASSPDRDDQPQHF. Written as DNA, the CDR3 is TGTGCCAGCAGCCCGGACAGGGATGATCAGCCCCAGCATTTT.

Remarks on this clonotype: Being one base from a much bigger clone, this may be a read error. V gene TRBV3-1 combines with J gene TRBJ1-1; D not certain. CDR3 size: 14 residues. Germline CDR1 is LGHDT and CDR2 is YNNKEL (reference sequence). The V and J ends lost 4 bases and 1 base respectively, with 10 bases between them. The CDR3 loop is CASSRLTSNTEAFF. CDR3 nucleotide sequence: TGTGCCAGCAGCCGGTTAACTTCGAACACTGAAGCTTTCTTT.

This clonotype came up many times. The CDR3 spells CASSIRTENTEAFF. The CDR3 coding sequence is TGTGCCAGTTCGATCAGAACCGAGAACACTGAAGCTTTCTTT. The chain combines TRBV19 with TRBJ1-1; D is ambiguous. Germline lookup yields CDR1 LNHDA and CDR2 SQIVND (reference sequence). Trimming cost V 8 bases and J 1 base, with 14 bases left between them. The CDR3 has 14 amino acids.

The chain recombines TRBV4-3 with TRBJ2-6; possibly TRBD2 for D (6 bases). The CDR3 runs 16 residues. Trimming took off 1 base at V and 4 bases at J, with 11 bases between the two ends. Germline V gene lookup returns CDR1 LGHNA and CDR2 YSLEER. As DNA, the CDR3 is TGCGCCAGCAGCCAAGGTGGGGGGACCGGGGCCAACGTCCTGACTTTC. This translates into CASSQGGGTGANVLTF.